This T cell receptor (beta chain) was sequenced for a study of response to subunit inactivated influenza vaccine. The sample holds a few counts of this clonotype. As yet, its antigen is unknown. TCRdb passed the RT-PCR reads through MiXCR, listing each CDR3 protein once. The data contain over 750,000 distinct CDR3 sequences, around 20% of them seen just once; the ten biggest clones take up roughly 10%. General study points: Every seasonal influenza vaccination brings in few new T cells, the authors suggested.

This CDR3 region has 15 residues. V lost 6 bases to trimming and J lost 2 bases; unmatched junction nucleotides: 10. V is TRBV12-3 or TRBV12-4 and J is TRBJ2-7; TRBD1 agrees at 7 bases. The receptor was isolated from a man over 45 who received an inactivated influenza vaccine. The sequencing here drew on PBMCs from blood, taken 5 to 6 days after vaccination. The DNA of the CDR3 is TGTGCCAGCAGCCAACCTAAACAGGGGACCTACGAGCAGTACTTC. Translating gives CASSQPKQGTYEQYF.